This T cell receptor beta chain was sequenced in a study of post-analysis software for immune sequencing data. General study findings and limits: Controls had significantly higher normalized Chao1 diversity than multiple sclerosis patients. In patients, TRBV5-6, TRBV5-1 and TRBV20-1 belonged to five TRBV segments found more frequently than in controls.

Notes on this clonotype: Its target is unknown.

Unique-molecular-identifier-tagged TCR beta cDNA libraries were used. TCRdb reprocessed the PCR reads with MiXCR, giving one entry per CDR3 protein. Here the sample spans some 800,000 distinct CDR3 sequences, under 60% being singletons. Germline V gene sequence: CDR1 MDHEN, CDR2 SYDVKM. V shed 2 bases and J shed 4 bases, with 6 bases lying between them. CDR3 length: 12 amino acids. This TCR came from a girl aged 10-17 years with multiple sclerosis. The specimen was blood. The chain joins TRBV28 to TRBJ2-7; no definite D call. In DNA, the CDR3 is TGTGCCAGCAGTTTACCATGGTACGAGCAGTACTTC. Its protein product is CASSLPWYEQYF. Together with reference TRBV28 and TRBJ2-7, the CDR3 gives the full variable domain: DVKVTQSSRYLVKRTGEKVFLECVQDMDHENMFWYRQDPGLGLRLIYFSYDVKMKEKGDIPEGYSVSREKKERFSLILESASTNQTSMYLCASSLPWYEQYFGPGTRLTVT.